This TCR beta chain was identified during a study of blood T cell repertoires in COVID-19 (dated by TCRdb to 2020 to 2021). In terms of the full investigation: The collaborator samples originated in the United States, Italy and Spain and spanned the acute and convalescent phases of COVID-19. The repertoires were released in a freely available public database meant as a resource for research on the immune response to SARS-CoV-2. The material from the prospective study consisted of cDNA or gDNA derived from T cells, B-cell-depleted T cells, or PBMCs. Sample metadata almost always included a de-identified subject ID, COVID-19 status, age in years and sex. The samples were drawn from the first 160 participants of the ongoing ImmuneRACE study and from 1,254 subjects provided by 6 global collaborators. Subjects who had been exposed to COVID-19, were actively infected with it, or had recovered from it provided the deeply sampled blood TCRbeta repertoires that made up the dataset. Where available, HLA class I and class II types were taken from metadata supplied by the sample provider and were not determined by assay-based typing. The study at large found these results: The amount of clinical and demographic metadata varied by source and participant and was provided uncurated.

The immunoSEQ Assay, a bias-controlled multiplex PCR, was used to amplify TCRbeta CDR3 regions from genomic DNA. Regarding the original processing steps: Nucleated cell counts per sample were estimated from amplification of reference gene primers within the assay. Sequence reads were collapsed and filtered to measure the absolute abundance of every unique TCRbeta CDR3 rearrangement. For each sample, productive Simpson clonality was calculated as the square root of Simpson's diversity index across productive rearrangements. The immuneACCESS repertoire file appears here via TCRdb, limited to in-frame rearrangements. These files lack a portion of the clones; in checked studies, under half of the deficit traces to unresolved V genes, and the cause of the others is not known. V and J calls and clone size follow that table, whereas D and trimming were derived from the DNA. The sample table records fewer than 250,000 clones; approximately 87% of these occur just once. The biggest ten clones account for over 2% of the sample.

Whole blood was collected in K2EDTA tubes by collaborating institutions according to the institutions' own protocols. For TCRbeta analysis, collaborator samples were shipped as frozen whole blood, as isolated PBMCs, or as DNA extracted from either sample type. CDR1 and CDR2 (LNHDA, SQIVND) derive from the germline V gene (reference sequence). V loses 1 base, J loses 6 bases, and the germline ends lie 16 bases apart. Counted from cysteine to phenylalanine, this CDR3 has 15 amino acids. Only the CDR3 portion is preserved as DNA: 45 bases, with reading frame beginning at the first base. To note about this clone: Its antigen target is currently unknown. The input lacks base qualities; no much larger clone sits a single base away.

The sequencing sample was made of peripheral blood. The chain links TRBV19 with TRBJ2-7, and the D gene may be TRBD2, 6 bases matching. The TCR was taken from a woman in her forties or fifties with acute or convalescent COVID-19. The nucleotide sequence is given as TGTGCCAGTAGTATAGTTGGGCCTTTGGGAGGCGAGCAGTACTTC. It translates to CASSIVGPLGGEQYF.